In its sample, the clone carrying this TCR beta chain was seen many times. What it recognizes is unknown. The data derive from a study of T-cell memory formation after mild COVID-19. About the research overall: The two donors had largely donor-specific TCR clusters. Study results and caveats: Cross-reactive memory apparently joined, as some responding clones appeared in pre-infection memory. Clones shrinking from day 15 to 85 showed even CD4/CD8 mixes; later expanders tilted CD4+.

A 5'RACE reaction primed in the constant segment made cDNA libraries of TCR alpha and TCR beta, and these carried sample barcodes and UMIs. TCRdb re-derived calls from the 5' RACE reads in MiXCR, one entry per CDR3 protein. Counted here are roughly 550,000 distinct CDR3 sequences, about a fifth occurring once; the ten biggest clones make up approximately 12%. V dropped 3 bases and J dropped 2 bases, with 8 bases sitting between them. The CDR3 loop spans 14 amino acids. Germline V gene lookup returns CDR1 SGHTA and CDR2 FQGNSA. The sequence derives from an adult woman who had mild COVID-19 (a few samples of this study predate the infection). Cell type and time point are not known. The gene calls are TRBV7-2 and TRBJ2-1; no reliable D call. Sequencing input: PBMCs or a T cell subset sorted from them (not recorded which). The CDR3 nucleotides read TGTGCCAGCAGCTTCAGGCAGACCTACAATGAGCAGTTCTTC. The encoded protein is CASSFRQTYNEQFF. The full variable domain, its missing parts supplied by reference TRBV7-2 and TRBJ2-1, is GAGVSQSPSNKVTEKGKDVELRCDPISGHTALYWYRQSLGQGLEFLIYFQGNSAPDKSGLPSDRFSAERTGGSVSTLTIQRTQQEDSAVYLCASSFRQTYNEQFFGPGTRLTVL.